These 24 T cell receptor beta chains were sequenced from one sample in a study of blood T cell repertoires in COVID-19. Profiling relied on immunoSEQ multiplex PCR, and the TCRdb table lists in-frame clones only, not all of them. This sample has about 320,000 clones, with 90% found just once. Sequenced: PBMCs or T cells enriched from blood (not recorded which). These receptor sequences come from a woman aged 25 to 39 who had been exposed to COVID-19.

The genes are TRBV4-3 and TRBJ1-1, with no clear D. The CDR3 length is 14 residues. The V end was cut by 3 bases, the J end by 1 base, with 9 bases between. Germline CDR1 LGHNA, CDR2 YSLEER. CDR3 sequence: CASSQEQRNTEAFF. CDR3 in DNA: TGCGCCAGCAGCCAGGAACAGAGGAACACTGAAGCTTTCTTT.

This CDR3 is CASSVQGEGTEAFF. The CDR3 DNA follows: TGTGCCAGCAGCGTCCAAGGGGAAGGAACTGAAGCTTTCTTT. The J gene is TRBJ1-1, the V gene TRBV9; possibly TRBD1 for D (5 bases). The V and J ends lost 2 bases and 5 bases respectively, with 13 bases between them. The CDR3 is 14 amino acids. Germline CDR1 and CDR2: SGDLS and YYNGEE.

The gene calls are TRBV11-2 and TRBJ2-3; maybe TRBD2 (6 bases). Trimming shortened V by 1 base and J by 4 bases, and 12 bases separated the two germline ends. Germline CDR1 is SGHAT and CDR2 is FQNNGV. CDR3 length equals 15 residues. In DNA form, the CDR3 reads TGTGCCAGCAGCTTAGCTATTCGGGGGTCAGATACGCAGTATTTT. Protein sequence: CASSLAIRGSDTQYF.

This chain connects TRBV29-1 to TRBJ2-3; TRBD1 matches at 8 bases. V was clipped by 4 bases and J by 5 bases; unmatched bases: 11. The V gene's germline CDR1 is SQVTM and CDR2 ANQGSEA. The CDR3 has 15 amino acids. CDR3 amino acids: CSVGWGQAAGDTQYF. Here the CDR3 DNA reads TGCAGCGTTGGGTGGGGACAGGCCGCAGGAGATACGCAGTATTTT.

The chain uses TRBV4-2 and TRBJ1-5; D is ambiguous. The CDR3 runs to 15 residues. Germline CDR1 LGHNA, CDR2 YNFKEQ. The V end was cut by 0 bases, the J end by 5 bases, with 11 bases between. The CDR3 DNA reads as TGTGCCAGCAGCCAAGATCGCATAGGAGATCAGCCCCAGCATTTT. It yields the protein CASSQDRIGDQPQHF.

Only one count was recorded for this clone. The chain has TRBV11-3 and TRBJ2-1; D is possibly TRBD2 (6 bases). V lost 6 bases and J 1 base, leaving 7 bases between the germline ends. This CDR3 has 13 residues. Germline V lookup: CDR1 SGHNT, CDR2 YENEEA. The CDR3 protein is CASSGGSYNEQFF. CDR3 DNA sequence: TGTGCCAGCAGTGGAGGGTCCTACAATGAGCAGTTCTTC.

The J gene is TRBJ2-2, the V gene TRBV5-6; TRBD1 might be the D (7 bases). The ends were cut back, 5 bases at V and 5 bases at J, with 16 bases in the middle. CDR3 length equals 15 residues. Germline assignment: CDR1 SGHDT and CDR2 YYEEEE. CDR3 loop: CASSTTGAGTGELFF. CDR3 sequence (DNA): TGTGCCAGCAGTACTACAGGGGCGGGGACCGGGGAGCTGTTTTTT.

The chain has TRBV4-1 and TRBJ2-7, with D perhaps matching TRBD1 (6 bases). CDR1 and CDR2 from the germline V gene are MGHRA and YSYEKL. Trimming pared 2 bases from V and 2 bases from J, leaving 10 bases between. The CDR3 covers 14 residues. CDR3: CASSQRQATYEQYF. The CDR3 nucleotides read TGCGCCAGCAGCCAAAGACAGGCCACCTACGAGCAGTACTTC.

This clone has only a few counts. The rearrangement joins TRBV19 to TRBJ1-2; D is undetermined. This CDR3 region has 13 residues. Germline CDR1 and CDR2: LNHDA and SQIVND (reference sequence). V lost 6 bases, J lost 4 bases, and 12 bases lay in between. This CDR3 reads CASSGARSYGYTF. The CDR3 DNA reads TGTGCCAGTAGCGGAGCTCGCTCCTATGGCTACACCTTC.

The V call is TRBV10-2, the J call TRBJ2-6; no clear D. The V end was cut by 5 bases, the J end by 1 base, with 15 bases between. Per germline, CDR1 WSHSY and CDR2 SAAADI. This CDR3 has 17 amino acids. Written as DNA, the CDR3 is TGCGCCAGCAGTCTGAATACTCTACTATCTGGGGCCAACGTCCTGACTTTC. This gives the protein CASSLNTLLSGANVLTF.

CDR3 coding DNA: TGTGCCAGCGCCTCGGCGGGGGCGGGAGATACGCAGTATTTT. It specifies CASASAGAGDTQYF. The chain couples TRBV9 to TRBJ2-3, with TRBD2 as a possible D gene (7 bases). With 7 bases removed from V and 5 bases from J, the gap between germline ends came to 17 bases. CDR1 SGDLS and CDR2 YYNGEE come from the germline V gene. This CDR3 spans 14 amino acids.

The V and J genes are TRBV18 and TRBJ2-3; 7 bases map to TRBD2. The germline gives CDR1 KGHSH, CDR2 LQKENI. This CDR3 spans 15 amino acids. Trimming took 3 bases from V and 0 from J; bases not matched to a gene: 3. The CDR3 loop is CASSPPGLSTDTQYF. The CDR3 region has the DNA TGTGCCAGCTCACCCCCGGGACTAAGCACAGATACGCAGTATTTT.

The chain recombines TRBV7-9 with TRBJ1-4; a weak D match, TRBD1 (6 bases). V lost 4 bases to trimming and J lost 6 bases, with 9 bases between them. The CDR3 runs to 13 residues. Germline lookup yields CDR1 SEHNR and CDR2 FQNEAQ (reference sequence). This CDR3 reads CASSWGPDEKLFF. In DNA form, the CDR3 reads TGTGCCAGCAGCTGGGGGCCGGATGAAAAACTGTTTTTT.

This clone was recorded once. The chain recombines TRBV7-2 with TRBJ1-5; possibly TRBD1 for D (5 bases). The CDR3 runs to 13 residues. The germline gives CDR1 SGHTA, CDR2 FQGNSA. Trimming left V 5 bases short and J 7 bases short, with 12 bases between. The CDR3, as DNA: TGTGCCAGCAGCGTCGGGGGTTCCCAGCCCCAGCATTTT. This gives the protein CASSVGGSQPQHF.

The V gene is TRBV18, the J gene TRBJ2-7; 8 bases are shared with TRBD1. Per germline, CDR1 KGHSH and CDR2 LQKENI. V lost 5 bases and J lost 0; bases outside the gene matches: 3. The CDR3 consists of 14 residues. The chain's CDR3 is CASSGDRISYEQYF. CDR3 coding DNA: TGTGCCAGCTCAGGGGACAGGATCTCCTACGAGCAGTACTTC.

This clone is a singleton in its sample. This sequence joins TRBV9 and TRBJ1-3; D is possibly TRBD1 (5 bases). Trimming cost V 3 bases and J 0 bases, with 19 bases left between them. Germline CDR1 reads SGDLS; CDR2 reads YYNGEE. The CDR3 consists of 18 residues. CDR3 loop: CASSAPQGTRVSGNTIYF. DNA of the CDR3: TGTGCCAGCAGCGCCCCCCAAGGCACCAGGGTCTCTGGAAACACCATATATTTT. The full variable domain, with the rest looked up from reference TRBV9 and TRBJ1-3, is DSGVTQTPKHLITATGQRVTLRCSPRSGDLSVYWYQQSLDQGLQFLIQYYNGEERAKGNILERFSAQQFPDLHSELNLSSLELGDSALYFCASSAPQGTRVSGNTIYFGEGSWLTVV.

The chain recombines TRBV5-1 with TRBJ1-2; 9 nucleotides line up with TRBD1. The CDR3 spans 14 residues. Per germline, CDR1 SGHRS and CDR2 YFSETQ. Trimming at V came to 5 bases and at J to 2 bases, leaving 4 bases not matched to a gene. The CDR3 bases are TGCGCCAGCAGACCTGGACAGGGGAACTATGGCTACACCTTC. It translates to CASRPGQGNYGYTF.

The chain has TRBV29-1 and TRBJ2-3; tentative D call: TRBD1 (6 bases). CDR3 length: 13 amino acids. Germline-derived CDR1 and CDR2 are SQVTM and ANQGSEA. The V end lost 6 bases, the J end lost 6 bases, and 16 bases lay between the germline ends. The DNA of the CDR3 is TGCAGCGTGGGAACCGACAGGTCTGATACGCAGTATTTT. This gives the protein CSVGTDRSDTQYF.

The gene calls are TRBV9 and TRBJ2-3; D may be TRBD2 (5 bases). Trimming removed 4 bases from V and 2 bases from J, with 20 bases in between. CDR1 and CDR2 (germline): SGDLS, YYNGEE. The CDR3 totals 17 residues. In nucleotides, the CDR3 is TGTGCCAGCAGCTCTCCAAGGGCGGAGGTAAACACAGATACGCAGTATTTT. Translation: CASSSPRAEVNTDTQYF.

The V and J genes are TRBV2 and TRBJ1-1; 8 bases agree with TRBD1. This CDR3 region has 15 residues. Germline lookup yields CDR1 SNHLY and CDR2 FYNNEI. V trimming: 6 bases; J trimming: 6 bases; junction bases outside the gene matches: 12. The CDR3 spells CASSIYDRGYAEAFF. The DNA for the CDR3 is TGTGCCAGCAGCATTTATGACAGGGGTTATGCTGAAGCTTTCTTT.

This chain links TRBV9 with TRBJ2-1; 7 bases fit TRBD1. Germline lookup yields CDR1 SGDLS and CDR2 YYNGEE. The ends lost 0 bases at V and 6 bases at J; junction bases unmatched: 12. This CDR3 contains 17 residues. The CDR3 coding sequence is TGTGCCAGCAGCGTAGGGGCAGGGGGACGTAAGGCCAATGAGCAGTTCTTC. It is translated as CASSVGAGGRKANEQFF.

The chain is built from TRBV13 and TRBJ1-2; D gene uncertain. The CDR3 loop spans 14 amino acids. Trimming removed 1 base at V and 1 base at J, with 7 bases between. Germline CDR1 is PRHDT and CDR2 is FYEKMQ (reference sequence). The CDR3 DNA sequence: TGTGCCAGCAGCTTAGTATCAGTTAACTATGGCTACACCTTC. Amino acids: CASSLVSVNYGYTF.

The genes are TRBV5-1 and TRBJ2-7, with D possibly matching TRBD2 (6 bases). CDR1 and CDR2 (germline): SGHRS, YFSETQ. This CDR3 region has 16 residues. V was trimmed by 4 bases and J by 6 bases, leaving 23 bases between them. CDR3 sequence (DNA): TGCGCCAGCAGCCCGGCGGGGCGGACCACGGGGTTCGAGCAGTACTTC. It is translated as CASSPAGRTTGFEQYF.

With respect to this clone: One end of the junction does not line up with germline, which may come from a read error. The gene calls are TRBV10-3 and TRBJ1-1; possibly TRBD1 for D (5 bases). CDR1 and CDR2 from the germline V gene are ENHRY and SYGVKD. The CDR3 contains 14 residues. In DNA, the CDR3 is TGTGCCATTAGTGAGTCGTACCTCGGGGGGGAAGCTTTCTTT. This encodes CAISESYLGGEAFF.